The 21 T cell receptor beta chains presented below share a single source sample, sequenced in a study of cytomegalovirus exposure and HLA in healthy donors. The PCR made use of 60 Vbeta and 13 Jbeta primers. Produced via immunoSEQ multiplex PCR; TCRdb's table is partial and in-frame only. The table records some 180,000 clones, about 9% of them present only once. Sequences were obtained from PBMCs. These receptors all stem from a woman in her twenties or thirties in good health and CMV-seropositive.

This clone was detected a few times. This chain joins TRBV2 and TRBJ2-1; 10 nucleotides match TRBD2. J lost 8 bases, V lost 6 bases, and 13 bases had no gene match. Germline assignment: CDR1 SNHLY and CDR2 FYNNEI. The CDR3 has 16 amino acids. CDR3 residues: CASRVHLAGVGDEQFF. Here the CDR3 DNA reads TGTGCCAGCAGAGTCCATCTAGCGGGAGTTGGTGATGAGCAGTTCTTC. Using reference TRBV2 and TRBJ2-1 for the parts outside the CDR3, the full variable domain is EPEVTQTPSHQVTQMGQEVILRCVPISNHLYFYWYRQILGQKVEFLVSFYNNEISEKSEIFDDQFSVERPDGSNFTLKIRSTKLEDSAMYFCASRVHLAGVGDEQFFGPGTRLTVL.

Only a few counts were recorded for this clone. The V and J genes are TRBV5-4 and TRBJ2-5; possibly TRBD2 for D (6 bases). The ends were cut back, 4 bases at V and 2 bases at J, with 15 bases in the middle. CDR3 length: 15 residues. The germline CDR1 and CDR2 sequences are SGHNT and YYREEE (reference sequence). The CDR3 loop reads CASSPKAREQETQYF. The DNA of the CDR3 is TGTGCCAGCAGCCCTAAGGCGCGGGAACAAGAGACCCAGTACTTC. The whole variable domain, filled in from reference TRBV5-4 and TRBJ2-5, reads ETGVTQSPTHLIKTRGQQVTLRCSSQSGHNTVSWYQQALGQGPQFIFQYYREEENGRGNFPPRFSGLQFPNYSSELNVNALELDDSALYLCASSPKAREQETQYFGPGTRLLVL.

This clone turned up a few times. This chain links TRBV7-2 with TRBJ2-5, with D perhaps matching TRBD1 (6 bases). Trimming removed 4 bases at V and 7 bases at J, with 13 bases between. The CDR3 has 13 amino acids. From germline, CDR1 is SGHTA and CDR2 FQGNSA. CDR3 bases: TGTGCCAGCAGCTCGGACAGCCGAGGGACCCAGTACTTC. Its protein is CASSSDSRGTQYF.

This CDR3 reads CASSEYEEQYF. The CDR3 DNA follows: TGTGCCAGCAGTGAATATGAGGAGCAGTACTTC. The J gene is TRBJ2-7, the V gene TRBV25-1; D gene unclear. Trimming left V 0 bases short and J 7 bases short, with 4 bases between. The CDR3 length is 11 residues. Germline V CDR1 and CDR2: MGHDK, SYGVNS.

This clone was observed a few times. This chain joins TRBV7-9 and TRBJ1-2; TRBD1 agrees at 9 bases. Trimming removed 5 bases from V and 4 bases from J; junction bases left unmatched: 5. This CDR3 has 14 residues. Germline V gene lookup returns CDR1 SEHNR and CDR2 FQNEAQ (reference sequence). The CDR3 loop is CASSDRDRVYGYTF. CDR3 nucleotides: TGTGCCAGCAGCGACCGGGACAGGGTCTATGGCTACACCTTC.

The chain carries TRBV7-9 and TRBJ2-7; D is perhaps TRBD1 (5 bases). CDR1 and CDR2 from the germline V gene are SEHNR and FQNEAQ (reference sequence). This CDR3 comprises 13 residues. The ends were cut back, 5 bases at V and 4 bases at J, with 12 bases in the middle. CDR3 sequence: CASSPPRAYEQYF. CDR3 coding DNA: TGTGCCAGCAGCCCCCCCAGGGCATACGAGCAGTACTTC.

The chain carries TRBV7-9 and TRBJ1-4; D unresolved. This CDR3 spans 13 amino acids. The V gene lost 4 bases and the J gene lost 8 bases, with 11 bases spanning the gap. From germline, CDR1 is SEHNR and CDR2 FQNEAQ (reference sequence). CDR3 amino acids: CASSSPTGEKLFF. CDR3 DNA sequence: TGTGCCAGCAGCTCGCCGACCGGGGAAAAACTGTTTTTT.

This clone was seen only a few times. V usage is TRBV30 and J usage is TRBJ1-6, with 10 positions matching TRBD1. The ends lost 5 bases at V and 7 bases at J; junction bases unmatched: 2. CDR3 size: 13 residues. The germline V gene encodes CDR1 GTSNPN and CDR2 SVGIG (reference sequence). CDR3 sequence reads: CAWQGQGNSPLHF. As DNA, the CDR3 is TGTGCCTGGCAGGGACAGGGGAATTCACCCCTCCACTTT. Together with reference TRBV30 and TRBJ1-6, the CDR3 gives the full variable domain: SQTIHQWPATLVQPVGSPLSLECTVEGTSNPNLYWYRQAAGRGLQLLFYSVGIGQISSEVPQNLSASRPQDRQFILSSKKLLLSDSGFYLCAWQGQGNSPLHFGNGTRLTVT.

This clone came up a few times. The chain joins TRBV21-1 to TRBJ1-1; TRBD1 is the table's D call and was not checked against the DNA. TRBV21-1 counts as a pseudogene. The CDR3 length is 16 residues. The CDR3 loop is CASSSRQGVEWAGTFF. The CDR3, as DNA: TGTGCCAGCAGCTCCCGACAGGGAGTGGAGTGGGCAGGAACTTTCTTT.

This clone has only a few counts. The chain combines TRBV6-1 with TRBJ1-1, with D possibly being TRBD1 (5 bases). Germline lookup yields CDR1 MNHNS and CDR2 SASEGT. With 3 bases removed from V and 7 bases from J, the gap between germline ends came to 9 bases. The CDR3 contains 12 residues. CDR3 protein: CASSDRTREAFF. The DNA of the CDR3 is TGTGCCAGCAGTGACAGGACACGTGAAGCTTTCTTT.

The J gene is TRBJ2-7, the V gene TRBV7-2; D is undetermined. This CDR3 contains 15 residues. With 1 base removed from V and 5 bases from J, the gap between germline ends came to 15 bases. Germline CDR1 SGHTA, CDR2 FQGNSA. This chain's CDR3 is CASSLGARSTHEQYF. In nucleotides, the CDR3 is TGTGCCAGCAGCTTAGGAGCTAGGAGTACCCACGAGCAGTACTTC. Full variable domain (outside the CDR3, taken from reference TRBV7-2 and TRBJ2-7): GAGVSQSPSNKVTEKGKDVELRCDPISGHTALYWYRQSLGQGLEFLIYFQGNSAPDKSGLPSDRFSAERTGGSVSTLTIQRTQQEDSAVYLCASSLGARSTHEQYFGPGTRLTVT.

Note on this clone: The sample has other DNA sequences that encode this CDR3 too. V gene TRBV4-1 combines with J gene TRBJ1-1; D gene uncertain. V was pared by 3 bases and J by 0 bases, with 14 bases between. Looked up from germline, CDR1 is MGHRA and CDR2 is YSYEKL. The CDR3 has 16 residues. The CDR3 loop reads CASSHPSTVMNTEAFF. As DNA, the CDR3 is TGCGCCAGCAGCCACCCAAGCACGGTCATGAACACTGAAGCTTTCTTT.

The chain carries TRBV7-9 and TRBJ2-5; 10 positions agree with TRBD2. Looked up from germline, CDR1 is SEHNR and CDR2 is FQNEAQ (reference sequence). CDR3 length: 16 residues. V lost 5 bases and J lost 4; bases outside the gene matches: 10. The CDR3 bases are TGTGCCAGCAGCCCCGGGCTAGCGGGAGTAGTAGAGACCCAGTACTTC. Translating it yields CASSPGLAGVVETQYF.

The CDR3 region is CAIRDRDTSYEQYF. The CDR3 DNA follows: TGTGCCATCAGAGACCGGGACACCTCCTACGAGCAGTACTTC. The chain has TRBV10-3 and TRBJ2-7; D possibly corresponds to TRBD1 (6 bases). Trimming removed 6 bases from V and 0 bases from J, with 12 bases in between. Germline V CDR1 and CDR2: ENHRY, SYGVKD. The CDR3 loop spans 14 amino acids.

CDR3 bases: TGTGCCAGCAGCTCCTTGGGAGGTTGGGCCTCTGGAAACACCATATATTTT. It translates to CASSSLGGWASGNTIYF. This chain connects TRBV11-2 to TRBJ1-3; D is unresolved. Germline V CDR1 and CDR2: SGHAT, FQNNGV. V gave up 4 bases and J gave up 0 bases, with 16 bases separating them. The CDR3 totals 17 residues.

The chain has TRBV29-1 and TRBJ2-1; D might be TRBD2 (5 bases). Trimming left V 0 bases short and J 4 bases short, with 19 bases between. There are 17 residues in the CDR3. Germline loops: CDR1 SQVTM, CDR2 ANQGSEA. The CDR3 loop is CSVEDPWTSERYNEQFF. In DNA, the CDR3 is TGCAGCGTTGAAGATCCCTGGACTTCCGAGCGGTACAATGAGCAGTTCTTC.

This clone has only a few counts. This CDR3 is also generated by other DNA sequences in the sample. CDR3 amino acids: CASSLNRGNTEAFF. CDR3 nucleotides: TGCGCCAGCAGTCTTAACAGGGGGAACACTGAAGCTTTCTTT. V usage is TRBV5-1 and J usage is TRBJ1-1; TRBD1 matches at 7 bases. The CDR3 runs to 14 residues. V trimming: 5 bases; J trimming: 1 base; junction bases outside the gene matches: 5. The germline CDR1 and CDR2 sequences are SGHRS and YFSETQ.

The rearrangement uses TRBV7-2 and TRBJ1-5; the D is unclear. From germline, CDR1 is SGHTA and CDR2 FQGNSA. The CDR3 consists of 15 residues. Trimming removed 2 bases from V and 4 bases from J, with 12 bases in between. The CDR3 here is CASSLSGRGNQPQHF. CDR3 nucleotide sequence: TGTGCCAGCAGCTTAAGCGGGAGAGGGAATCAGCCCCAGCATTTT.

The chain combines TRBV6-1 with TRBJ1-2, with TRBD1 matching 7 bases. Germline CDR1 is MNHNS and CDR2 is SASEGT. CDR3 size: 14 residues. The V segment lost 5 bases and the J segment 4 bases; nucleotides outside the gene matches: 7. The DNA for the CDR3 is TGTGCCAGCAGTATACTGAGGACAGGCTATGGCTACACCTTC. Residues: CASSILRTGYGYTF.

This clone was seen only a few times. The chain uses TRBV5-4 and TRBJ2-7; 10 bases map to TRBD1. From germline, CDR1 is SGHNT and CDR2 YYREEE (reference sequence). V shed 5 bases and J 2 bases; nucleotides not matched to a gene: 4. The CDR3 runs 14 residues. CDR3 residues: CASSIDRGPYEQYF. The CDR3 DNA sequence: TGTGCCAGCAGTATTGACAGGGGGCCCTACGAGCAGTACTTC. The entire variable domain, with the rest obtained from reference TRBV5-4 and TRBJ2-7, is as follows: ETGVTQSPTHLIKTRGQQVTLRCSSQSGHNTVSWYQQALGQGPQFIFQYYREEENGRGNFPPRFSGLQFPNYSSELNVNALELDDSALYLCASSIDRGPYEQYFGPGTRLTVT.

This sequence joins TRBV7-3 and TRBJ2-1, with D possibly matching TRBD1 (6 bases). The germline V gene has CDR1 SGHTA and CDR2 FQGTGA. The V end lost 0 bases, the J end lost 5 bases, and 11 bases lay between the germline ends. The CDR3 has 15 amino acids. CDR3 in DNA: TGTGCCAGCAGCTTAACGGTAGGACAGCACAATGAGCAGTTCTTC. Translating it yields CASSLTVGQHNEQFF.